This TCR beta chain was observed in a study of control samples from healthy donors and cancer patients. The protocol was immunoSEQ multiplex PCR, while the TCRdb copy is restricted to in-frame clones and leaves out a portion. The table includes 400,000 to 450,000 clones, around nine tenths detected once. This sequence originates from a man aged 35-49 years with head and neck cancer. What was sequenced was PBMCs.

The CDR3: CAISAVGGVGGNQPQHF. The DNA of the CDR3 is TGTGCCATCAGTGCCGTTGGTGGGGTTGGGGGCAATCAGCCCCAGCATTTT. The chain couples TRBV10-3 to TRBJ1-5; D gene uncertain. Germline V CDR1 and CDR2: ENHRY, SYGVKD. The CDR3 runs 17 residues. The V end lost 4 bases, the J end lost 2 bases, and 18 bases lay between the germline ends.